The T cell receptor beta chain under discussion was sequenced for a study of shared clonotypes between healthy human individuals. The assay used deep level. Repertoires were generated with immunoSEQ multiplex PCR, while TCRdb's copy carries only in-frame clones and drops some. The table has around 750,000 clones, roughly 70% seen once; the top ten hold about 1.7%. Trimming cost V 9 bases and J 2 bases; bases outside gene matches: 8. Per the germline V gene, CDR1 is SNHLY and CDR2 is FYNNEI. This CDR3 is built from 14 residues. This clone was seen just once. Sequencing input: memory CD4+ T cells sorted from blood. The subset denotes: CD45RA-negative fraction. The origin of this receptor is a woman aged 30 to 39 in good health. This chain uses TRBV2 with TRBJ2-7; 9 bases align to TRBD1. Here the CDR3 reads CASRPGQGTYEQYF. Here the CDR3 DNA reads TGTGCCAGTAGACCGGGACAGGGTACCTACGAGCAGTACTTC.